Described below is a single T cell receptor (beta chain) sequence and its context. Its target is not known. The sample comes from a study of a mutant IDH1 vaccine in newly diagnosed glioma. Across the study: Patients got their first vaccination 4-6 weeks after radiotherapy alone, or with temozolomide cycles. Patients under treatment included 62.5% males and around 38% females and had a mean age of 40.4 years. Former treatment meant radiotherapy, temozolomide, or both; the majority had gotten both.

The germline gives CDR1 MNHEY, CDR2 SVGAGI. V was clipped by 4 bases and J by 7 bases, with 11 bases between them. The CDR3 covers 13 residues. The assay was immunoSEQ multiplex PCR, and TCRdb's table has in-frame clones only and misses some. The table lists 20,000 to 25,000 clones, just over 70% of them singletons, with approximately 10% in the top ten. Indicated time point: week 11, during vaccination. Doses of 300 ug of mutant IDH1 20-mer peptide were given with topical imiquimod. Study-wide results and caveats: Seemingly, pseudoprogression had no relation to changes in the top peripheral T cell clonotypes.

This sample comprised peripheral blood mononuclear cells (PBMCs), obtained from a glioma patient whose treatment included an IDH1 peptide vaccine. This clonotype originated in a man younger than 30 with glioma. Some clones in this sample may be carry-over from other donors' samples. The chain carries TRBV6-5 and TRBJ2-1; D is unclear. The CDR3, as DNA: TGTGCCAGCAGTTTTTCCTTTACTAATGAGCAGTTCTTC. Protein sequence: CASSFSFTNEQFF.